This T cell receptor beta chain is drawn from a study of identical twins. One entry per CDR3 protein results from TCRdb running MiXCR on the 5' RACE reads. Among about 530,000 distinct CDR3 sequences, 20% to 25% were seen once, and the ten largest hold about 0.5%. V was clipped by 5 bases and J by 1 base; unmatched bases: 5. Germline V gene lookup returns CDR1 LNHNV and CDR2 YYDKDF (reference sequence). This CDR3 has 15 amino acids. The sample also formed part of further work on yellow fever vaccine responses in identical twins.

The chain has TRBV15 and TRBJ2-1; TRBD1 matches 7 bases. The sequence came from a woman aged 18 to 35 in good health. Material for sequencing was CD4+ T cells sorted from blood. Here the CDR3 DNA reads TGTGCCACCAGCTGGGGACAGTCGTCCTACAATGAGCAGTTCTTC. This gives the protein CATSWGQSSYNEQFF.